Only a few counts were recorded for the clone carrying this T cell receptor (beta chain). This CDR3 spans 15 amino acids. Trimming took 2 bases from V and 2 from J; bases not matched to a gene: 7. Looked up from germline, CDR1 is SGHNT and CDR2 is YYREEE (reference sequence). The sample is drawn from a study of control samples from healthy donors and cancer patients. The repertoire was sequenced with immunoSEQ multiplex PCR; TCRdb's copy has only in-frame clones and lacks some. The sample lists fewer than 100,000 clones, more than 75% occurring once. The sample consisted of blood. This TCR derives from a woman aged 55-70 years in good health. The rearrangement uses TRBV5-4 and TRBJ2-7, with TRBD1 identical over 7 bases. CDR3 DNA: TGTGCCAGCAGCTTATGGCAGGGGGTGGCCTACGAGCAGTACTTC. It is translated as CASSLWQGVAYEQYF.